These 15 T cell receptor beta chains were sequenced from one sample in a study of metastatic and nonmetastatic thyroid tumors. Prior to thyroid surgery, none of the patients had received any treatment. Through MiXCR, TCRdb re-clonotyped the PCR reads. This table holds tens of thousands of clones, less than 30% found once. The source material was blood. The receptors derive from a female donor with papillary thyroid cancer or a benign thyroid nodule (not recorded which). Some clones in this sample may be carry-over from other donors' samples.

As regards this clone: Sequence at one end of the junction differs from germline and may be a read error. The chain carries TRBV11-1 and TRBJ1-2; D is possibly TRBD1 (5 bases). CDR3 length: 17 residues. The germline CDR1 and CDR2 sequences are SGHAT and FQDESV (reference sequence). CDR3 sequence reads: CASSPPDIQVSYYDYTF. CDR3 nucleotides: TGTGCCAGCAGCCCCCCTGACATACAGGTATCCTACTATGACTACACCTTC.

V and J are TRBV27 and TRBJ2-1; 9 nucleotides align to TRBD2. Germline V gene lookup returns CDR1 MNHEY and CDR2 SMNVEV (reference sequence). The CDR3 has 17 amino acids. Losses at the gene ends were 4 bases for V and 5 bases for J; bases not matched to a gene: 12. DNA of the CDR3: TGTGCCAGCAGTTCGGCCCCAGGACTAGCGATAGACAATGAGCAGTTCTTC. This codes for CASSSAPGLAIDNEQFF.

This sequence joins TRBV7-2 and TRBJ1-2, with D unclear. Trimming removed 4 bases at V and 8 bases at J, with 14 bases between. In germline, CDR1 is SGHTA, CDR2 FQGNSA. The CDR3 is 13 residues long. The CDR3 bases are TGTGCCAGCAGCTCGGGGATCAGAATAGGCTACACCTTC. It yields the protein CASSSGIRIGYTF. Filled out from reference TRBV7-2 and TRBJ1-2, the complete variable domain reads GAGVSQSPSNKVTEKGKDVELRCDPISGHTALYWYRQSLGQGLEFLIYFQGNSAPDKSGLPSDRFSAERTGGSVSTLTIQRTQQEDSAVYLCASSSGIRIGYTFGSGTRLTVV.

This clone has more than one count but fewer than ten. The chain links TRBV12-3 or TRBV12-4 to TRBJ2-7; D may be TRBD1 or TRBD2 (5 bases each). This CDR3 region has 16 residues. The V end was cut by 6 bases, the J end by 1 base, with 19 bases between. CDR3 loop: CASSRISGTISYEQYF. The CDR3 coding sequence is TGTGCCAGCAGCCGGATTTCCGGGACCATTTCCTACGAGCAGTACTTC.

This clone has just a few counts. The chain joins TRBV6-1 to TRBJ2-1; 12 nucleotides line up with TRBD2. CDR1 and CDR2 (germline): MNHNS, SASEGT. The length of the CDR3 is 14 residues. CDR3 DNA: TGTGCAGCTGCGCCGCCTAGCGGGAGGGATGAGCAGTTCTTC. Translated, it gives CAAAPPSGRDEQFF.

The rearrangement links TRBV11-2 to TRBJ2-1; 7 bases are a match to TRBD2. The CDR3 extends over 15 amino acids. Germline CDR1 is SGHAT and CDR2 is FQNNGV. V shed 4 bases and J 2 bases; nucleotides not matched to a gene: 5. For the CDR3, the DNA is TGTGCCAGCAGCTCGTGGGAGGGGACCTACAATGAGCAGTTCTTC. Protein sequence: CASSSWEGTYNEQFF.

Turning to this clone: The junction differs from germline at one of its ends, possibly a read error. V gene TRBV6-1 combines with J gene TRBJ2-1; a possible D gene is TRBD2 (5 bases). CDR1 and CDR2 from the germline V gene are MNHNS and SASEGT. CDR3 length: 16 amino acids. Here the CDR3 reads CAISTRLPQAYNEQFF. CDR3 nucleotides: TGTGCCATCAGTACCAGACTACCTCAGGCCTACAATGAGCAGTTCTTC.

The rearrangement links TRBV30 to TRBJ2-5, with D hard to call. This CDR3 comprises 13 residues. V lost 0 bases, J lost 5 bases, and 10 bases lay in between. Germline CDR1 and CDR2: GTSNPN and SVGIG (reference sequence). The CDR3 sequence: CAWSVGLEETQYF. The CDR3 bases are TGTGCCTGGAGTGTAGGCCTAGAGGAGACCCAGTACTTC.

In its sample, this clone was seen many times. The chain joins TRBV2 to TRBJ2-1, with 8 bases lining up with TRBD2. The CDR3 runs to 15 residues. Germline-derived CDR1 and CDR2 are SNHLY and FYNNEI. Unmatched junction bases numbered 10, after V lost 7 bases and J lost 5 bases. CDR3 sequence reads: CASTQEGLAHNEQFF. Here the CDR3 DNA reads TGTGCCAGCACCCAGGAAGGACTAGCACACAATGAGCAGTTCTTC.

This clone is medium-sized by share. V and J are TRBV19 and TRBJ1-2; 8 bases align to TRBD1. Germline V CDR1 and CDR2: LNHDA, SQIVND (reference sequence). This CDR3 comprises 12 residues. The V and J ends lost 8 bases and 7 bases, in that order; junction bases with no gene match: 6. CDR3 protein: CASFSGGGGYTF. CDR3 DNA: TGTGCCAGTTTCTCAGGGGGCGGTGGCTACACCTTC.

The chain is built from TRBV24-1 and TRBJ2-5, with a tentative D call TRBD1 (5 bases). CDR1 and CDR2 from the germline V gene are KGHDR and SFDVKD. V was shortened by 4 bases and J by 4 bases, with 9 bases between the two germline ends. This CDR3 has 13 residues. The CDR3 spells CATSDGHAETQYF. In DNA, the CDR3 is TGTGCCACCAGTGACGGACATGCAGAGACCCAGTACTTC.

The CDR3: CASDRAHREQYF. CDR3 in DNA: TGTGCCAGCGACAGGGCCCACAGGGAGCAGTACTTC. This chain uses TRBV2 with TRBJ2-7; TRBD1 agrees at 7 bases. Losses at the gene ends were 8 bases for V and 7 bases for J; bases not matched to a gene: 8. In germline, CDR1 is SNHLY, CDR2 FYNNEI. The CDR3 is 12 amino acids. Full variable domain (rest looked up from reference TRBV2 and TRBJ2-7): EPEVTQTPSHQVTQMGQEVILRCVPISNHLYFYWYRQILGQKVEFLVSFYNNEISEKSEIFDDQFSVERPDGSNFTLKIRSTKLEDSAMYFCASDRAHREQYFGPGTRLTVT.

For the CDR3, the DNA is TGTGCCAGCAGCTTAGAGGTTTCGGCGGCGGGTGGGTACGAGCAGTACTTC. Its protein product is CASSLEVSAAGGYEQYF. The chain has TRBV7-8 and TRBJ2-7, with D possibly being TRBD2 (5 bases). The V gene lost 1 base and the J gene lost 4 bases, with 20 bases spanning the gap. CDR3 length: 17 residues. Germline lookup yields CDR1 SGHVS and CDR2 FQNEAQ.

The chain carries TRBV7-9 and TRBJ1-5; no clear D. V was cut by 3 bases and J by 0 bases, with 6 bases left in between. There are 14 residues in the CDR3. CDR1 and CDR2 (germline): SEHNR, FQNEAQ (reference sequence). In nucleotides, the CDR3 is TGTGCCAGCAGCTTGCTGGATAGCAATCAGCCCCAGCATTTT. Amino acids: CASSLLDSNQPQHF. Filled out from reference TRBV7-9 and TRBJ1-5, the complete variable domain reads DTGVSQNPRHKITKRGQNVTFRCDPISEHNRLYWYRQTLGQGPEFLTYFQNEAQLEKSRLLSDRFSAERPKGSFSTLEIQRTEQGDSAMYLCASSLLDSNQPQHFGDGTRLSIL.

This chain joins TRBV20-1 and TRBJ2-1; D remains ambiguous. V was clipped by 0 bases and J by 4 bases, with 16 bases between them. The CDR3 is 16 amino acids. Germline V CDR1 and CDR2: DFQATT, SNEGSKA (reference sequence). The CDR3 spells CSARDPDLELYNEQFF. CDR3 DNA: TGCAGTGCTAGAGATCCCGACCTTGAATTATACAATGAGCAGTTCTTC.